This T cell receptor beta chain derives from a study of blood T cells in healthy people across ages. It was with a sample-barcoded 5' primer and a J-beta primer mix that a second PCR of about 6 to 11 cycles was run. TCRdb fed the 5' RACE reads into MiXCR, producing one record per CDR3 protein. Of over a million distinct CDR3 sequences in the sample, roughly 59% are singletons; the top ten hold 5.5% to 8%. The CDR3 extends over 15 amino acids. Per the germline V gene, CDR1 is SGHDT and CDR2 is YYEEEE. V lost 0 bases and J lost 4; bases outside the gene matches: 4. Per-sample PBMC isolation yielded at least 7 million cells.

The sample comprised blood. The receptor was isolated from a man between 18 and 35 years old in good health. V is TRBV5-6 and J is TRBJ2-3, with 8 bases lining up with TRBD1. CDR3 protein: CASSLGQGRPDTQYF. Written as DNA, the CDR3 is TGTGCCAGCAGCTTGGGACAGGGGCGTCCAGATACGCAGTATTTT. Filled out from reference TRBV5-6 and TRBJ2-3, the complete variable domain reads DAGVTQSPTHLIKTRGQQVTLRCSPKSGHDTVSWYQQALGQGPQFIFQYYEEEERQRGNFPDRFSGHQFPNYSSELNVNALLLGDSALYLCASSLGQGRPDTQYFGPGTRLTVL.